This note documents a single T cell receptor beta chain sequence. The germline V gene encodes CDR1 MNHNS and CDR2 SASEGT. This CDR3 comprises 14 residues. J was trimmed by 6 bases and V by 6 bases; bases with no gene match: 10. This entry is derived from a study of cytomegalovirus exposure and HLA in healthy donors. PCR primers comprised 60 Vbeta and 13 Jbeta primers. The method was immunoSEQ multiplex PCR; TCRdb's version includes in-frame clones alone and lacks a portion of them. This table has about 180,000 clones, around 80% appearing once. The specimen was PBMCs. This TCR came from a woman in her 30s in good health and CMV-seropositive. The gene calls are TRBV6-1 and TRBJ2-7, with 8 nucleotides matching TRBD1. Here the CDR3 reads CASRMDRDRGEQYF. The CDR3 coding sequence is TGTGCCAGCAGGATGGACAGGGATCGCGGCGAGCAGTACTTC.